A selection of T cell receptor beta chains follows, all from one sample in a study of cytomegalovirus exposure and HLA in healthy donors. Assay used: immunoSEQ multiplex PCR; TCRdb lists only in-frame clones, some missing. Among around 150,000 clones listed, around 79% were seen once. Sequencing input: PBMCs. The origin of the receptors is a male donor in good health and CMV-seronegative. Each CDR3 is given with its conserved first and last residue. The order of the fields is clone size, J gene, D gene, V gene, CDR3 DNA, CDR3 protein. A D gene is named only where the DNA matches it firmly. Only some rows state a clone size, as once, few, many or a class for expanded clones.

once	TRBJ2-1	TRBD1	TRBV6-1	TGTGCCAGCAGTGCCCGGGACAGGGTATACAATGAGCAGTTCTTC	CASSARDRVYNEQFF
.	TRBJ2-7	.	TRBV27	TGTGCCAGCAGTTTATTCCCAAAGGAGCCTACCTACGAGCAGTACTTC	CASSLFPKEPTYEQYF
.	TRBJ1-1	.	TRBV5-4	TGTACCAGCAGCTCCGGGGGTTGGACTGAAGCTTTCTTT	CTSSSGGWTEAFF
.	TRBJ1-1	.	TRBV5-6	TGTGCCAGCAGCTTGGGGGCGCCCGGCACTGAAGCTTTCTTT	CASSLGAPGTEAFF
.	TRBJ2-1	.	TRBV6-5	TGTGCCAGCAGTTACTCCTGGACTGACAATGAGCAGTTCTTC	CASSYSWTDNEQFF
.	TRBJ1-5	.	TRBV5-6	TGTGCCAGCAGCTTGGTAGGAGATCTTCAGCCCCAGCATTTT	CASSLVGDLQPQHF
.	TRBJ1-1	.	TRBV2	TGTGCCAGCAACGGGGAAGGTAGGGCTGAAGCTTTCTTT	CASNGEGRAEAFF
.	TRBJ2-7	.	TRBV5-1	TGCGCCAGCAGTATTGCGGGCCCCTACGAGCAGTACTTC	CASSIAGPYEQYF
.	TRBJ1-2	.	TRBV5-4	TGTGCCAGCAGCTCGGACATATATGGCTACACCTTC	CASSSDIYGYTF
.	TRBJ2-7	.	TRBV19	TGTGCCAGTAGTATGGGCATTTTACCGCAGTACTTC	CASSMGILPQYF
.	TRBJ1-1	.	TRBV12-5	TGTGCTAGTGGGGCTCAGGCTGGTCCGAACACTGAAGCTTTCTTT	CASGAQAGPNTEAFF
.	TRBJ2-1	.	TRBV19	TGTTCCAGTAGTATGGGGGGAGGCACCCACAATGAGCAGTTCTTC	CSSSMGGGTHNEQFF
few	TRBJ2-1	TRBD2	TRBV9	TGTGCCAGCAGCACCCGACTAGCGGGGGGTGATGAGCAGTTCTTC	CASSTRLAGGDEQFF
.	TRBJ2-1	.	TRBV21-1	TGTGCCAGCCTAGTGGGGGGAGTCCCATACAATGAGCAGTTCTTC	CASLVGGVPYNEQFF
.	TRBJ2-7	TRBD1	TRBV5-1	TGCGCCAGCAGCTTGGACAGGGGGTGGACCTACGAGCAGTACTTC	CASSLDRGWTYEQYF
few	TRBJ2-5	TRBD1	TRBV6-1	TGTGCCAGCAGTGGAAGGGACAGGGTGGCCGAGACCCAGTACTTC	CASSGRDRVAETQYF
.	TRBJ2-7	.	TRBV28	TGTGCCAGCCTGGGGACTTCCCGGGAGCAGTACTTC	CASLGTSREQYF
.	TRBJ2-7	.	TRBV10-3	TGTGCCTCGGGGAAAGAGCCCCGGCGGGCCGAGCAGTACTTC	CASGKEPRRAEQYF
.	TRBJ2-3	TRBD2	TRBV5-8	TGTGCCAGGACTAAACTAGCGGTCCCCACAGATACGCAGTATTTT	CARTKLAVPTDTQYF
.	TRBJ2-7	TRBD2	TRBV5-1	TGCGCCAGCAGCTTTGGGACTATCTACGAGCAGTACTTC	CASSFGTIYEQYF
.	TRBJ1-2	.	TRBV27	TGTGCCAGCGCTACAGGGACGGGTATCGGAGGCTATGGCTACACCTTC	CASATGTGIGGYGYTF
.	TRBJ1-5	.	TRBV19	TGTGCCAGTAGCAAGTCGGGGGGGAACCAGCCCCAGCATTTT	CASSKSGGNQPQHF
.	TRBJ2-3	TRBD2	TRBV11-2	TGTGCCAGCAGCTTAGAAGGCGGGGGGGCAGGAGATACGCAGTATTTT	CASSLEGGGAGDTQYF